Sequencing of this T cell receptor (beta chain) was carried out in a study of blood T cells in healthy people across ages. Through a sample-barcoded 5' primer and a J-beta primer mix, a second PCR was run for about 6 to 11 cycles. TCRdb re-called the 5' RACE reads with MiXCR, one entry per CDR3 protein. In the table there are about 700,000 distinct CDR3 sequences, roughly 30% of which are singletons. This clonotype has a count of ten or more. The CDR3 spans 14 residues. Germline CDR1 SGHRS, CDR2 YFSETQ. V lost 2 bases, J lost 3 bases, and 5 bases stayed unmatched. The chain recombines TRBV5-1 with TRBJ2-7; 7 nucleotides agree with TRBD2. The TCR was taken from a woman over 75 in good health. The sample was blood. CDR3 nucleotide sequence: TGCGCCAGCAGCTTCAAAGCGGGGAACTACGAGCAGTACTTC. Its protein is CASSFKAGNYEQYF.